This T cell receptor beta chain stems from a study of memory CD4+ T cells and cytomegalovirus serostatus. Study background: Donors were healthy Belgian adults, 10 or so CMV seropositive and around 24 seronegative. General observations from the study: CMV serostatus prediction reached median AUC around 0.95, or 0.9 with US-trained model. Of 164 reported CMV TCRbeta sequences, around 62 were found in memory CD4+ repertoires.

The germline V and J ends were trimmed by 1 base and 7 bases, with 14 bases remaining between them. Germline V gives CDR1 SGHTA, CDR2 FQGNSA. The CDR3 sequence is 15 residues long. With respect to this clone: Antigen unknown.

Single viable CD3+CD4+CD8-CD45RO+ cells were sorted as the memory CD4+ T cells. Using immunoSEQ multiplex PCR, the repertoire was profiled, and TCRdb retains in-frame clones only, with some absent. The table includes over 25,000 clones, about three quarters detected once. The clonotype originates from an adult in good health and CMV-seronegative. The genes are TRBV7-2 and TRBJ1-5, with unresolved D. The sample taken for sequencing was memory CD4+ T cells from blood. CDR3 DNA sequence: TGTGCCAGCAGCTTAGTGGGGAGACCAAGCCAGCCCCAGCATTTT. Residues: CASSLVGRPSQPQHF.